Detailed here is one T cell receptor (beta chain). Its antigen is still unknown. This entry comes from a study of shared clonotypes between healthy human individuals. Study context: Donors, aged 18 to 49, were a couple of women and a few men. Study-level results: Relative to memory subsets, naive subsets generally showed larger estimated richness.

V trimming: 1 base; J trimming: 4 bases; junction bases outside the gene matches: 10. CDR3 length equals 17 residues. CDR1 and CDR2 (germline): SGHKS, YYEKEE (reference sequence). Sequenced by immunoSEQ multiplex PCR; TCRdb stores in-frame clones only, minus some. This table holds about 1,500,000 clones, approximately 96% found once. This rearrangement joins TRBV5-5 to TRBJ2-2; 7 bases align to TRBD2. The TCR comes from a man aged 30 to 39 in good health. Sequencing used naive CD4+ T cells sorted from blood. Sample subset: CD45RA+ positively selected. For the CDR3, the DNA is TGTGCCAGCAGCTTGCGGCTAGCGGACGTATCCACCGGGGAGCTGTTTTTT. Translation: CASSLRLADVSTGELFF.